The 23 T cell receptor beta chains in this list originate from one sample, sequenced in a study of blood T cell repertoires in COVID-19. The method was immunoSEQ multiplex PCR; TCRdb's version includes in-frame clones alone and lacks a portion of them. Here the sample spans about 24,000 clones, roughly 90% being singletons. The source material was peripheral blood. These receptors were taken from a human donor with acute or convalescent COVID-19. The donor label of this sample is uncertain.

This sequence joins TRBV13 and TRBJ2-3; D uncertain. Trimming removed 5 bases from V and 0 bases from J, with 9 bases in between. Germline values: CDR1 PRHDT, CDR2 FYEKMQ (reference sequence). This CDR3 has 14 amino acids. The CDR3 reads CASSTEASTDTQYF. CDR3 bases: TGTGCCAGCAGCACCGAGGCTAGCACAGATACGCAGTATTTT.

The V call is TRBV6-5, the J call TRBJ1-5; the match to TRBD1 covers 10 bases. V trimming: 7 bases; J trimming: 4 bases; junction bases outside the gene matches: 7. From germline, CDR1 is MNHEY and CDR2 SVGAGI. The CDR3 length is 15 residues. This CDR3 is CASKRTGGSNQPQHF. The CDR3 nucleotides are TGTGCCAGCAAAAGGACAGGGGGGTCTAATCAGCCCCAGCATTTT.

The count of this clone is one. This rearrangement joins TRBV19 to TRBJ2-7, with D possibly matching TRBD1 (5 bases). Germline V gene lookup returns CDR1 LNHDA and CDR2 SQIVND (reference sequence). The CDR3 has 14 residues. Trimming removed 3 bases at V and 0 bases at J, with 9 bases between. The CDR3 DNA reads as TGTGCCAGTAGTATTAGGGGAACCTCCTACGAGCAGTACTTC. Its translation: CASSIRGTSYEQYF.

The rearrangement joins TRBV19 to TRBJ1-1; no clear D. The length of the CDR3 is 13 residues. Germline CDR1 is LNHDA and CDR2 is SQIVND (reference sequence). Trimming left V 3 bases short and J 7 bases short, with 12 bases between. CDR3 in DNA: TGTGCCAGTAGTATCCCTAGGACTGTTGAAGCTTTCTTT. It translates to CASSIPRTVEAFF. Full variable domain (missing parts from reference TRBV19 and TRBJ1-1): DGGITQSPKYLFRKEGQNVTLSCEQNLNHDAMYWYRQDPGQGLRLIYYSQIVNDFQKGDIAEGYSVSREKKESFPLTVTSAQKNPTAFYLCASSIPRTVEAFFGQGTRLTVV.

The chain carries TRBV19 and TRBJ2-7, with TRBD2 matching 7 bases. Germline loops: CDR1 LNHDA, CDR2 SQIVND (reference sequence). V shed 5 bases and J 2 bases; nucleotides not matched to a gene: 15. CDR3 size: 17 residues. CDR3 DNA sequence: TGTGCCAGTAGTCCCCGATCTAGCGGCTCTGGAGCCTACGAGCAGTACTTC. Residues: CASSPRSSGSGAYEQYF.

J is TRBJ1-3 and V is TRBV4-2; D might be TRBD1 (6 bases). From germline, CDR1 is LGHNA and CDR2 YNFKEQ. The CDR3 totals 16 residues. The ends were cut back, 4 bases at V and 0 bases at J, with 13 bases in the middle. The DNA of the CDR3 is TGTGCCAGCAGCCCCCGACAGGAACTCTCTGGAAACACCATATATTTT. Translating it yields CASSPRQELSGNTIYF.

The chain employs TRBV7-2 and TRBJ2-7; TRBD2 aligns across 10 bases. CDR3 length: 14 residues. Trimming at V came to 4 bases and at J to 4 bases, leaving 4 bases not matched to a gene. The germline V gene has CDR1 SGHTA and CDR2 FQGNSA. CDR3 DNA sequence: TGTGCCAGCAGCTACGGACTAGCGGCTTACGAGCAGTACTTC. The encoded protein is CASSYGLAAYEQYF.

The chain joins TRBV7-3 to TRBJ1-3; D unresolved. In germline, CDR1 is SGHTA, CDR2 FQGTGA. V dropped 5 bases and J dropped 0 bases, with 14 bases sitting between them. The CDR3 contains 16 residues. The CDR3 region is CASSPSVITSGNTIYF. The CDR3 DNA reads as TGTGCCAGCAGCCCATCAGTGATCACCTCTGGAAACACCATATATTTT.

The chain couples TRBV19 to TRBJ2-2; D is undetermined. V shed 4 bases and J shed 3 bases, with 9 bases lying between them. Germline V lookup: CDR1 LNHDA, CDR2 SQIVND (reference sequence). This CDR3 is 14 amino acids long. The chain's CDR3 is CASSTESHTGELFF. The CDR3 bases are TGTGCCAGTAGTACGGAGAGTCACACCGGGGAGCTGTTTTTT. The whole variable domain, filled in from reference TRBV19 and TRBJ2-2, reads DGGITQSPKYLFRKEGQNVTLSCEQNLNHDAMYWYRQDPGQGLRLIYYSQIVNDFQKGDIAEGYSVSREKKESFPLTVTSAQKNPTAFYLCASSTESHTGELFFGEGSRLTVL.

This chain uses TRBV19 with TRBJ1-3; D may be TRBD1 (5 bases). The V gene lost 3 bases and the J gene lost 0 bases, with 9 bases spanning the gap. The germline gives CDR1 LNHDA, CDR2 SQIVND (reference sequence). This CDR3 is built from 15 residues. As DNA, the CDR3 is TGTGCCAGTAGTATTGAGACAGTCTCTGGAAACACCATATATTTT. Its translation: CASSIETVSGNTIYF.

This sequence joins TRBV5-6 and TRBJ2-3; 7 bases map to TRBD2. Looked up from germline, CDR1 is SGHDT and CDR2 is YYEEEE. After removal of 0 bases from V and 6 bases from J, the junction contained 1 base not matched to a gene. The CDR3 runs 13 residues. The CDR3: CASSLDGGDTQYF. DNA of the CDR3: TGTGCCAGCAGCTTGGACGGGGGGGATACGCAGTATTTT.

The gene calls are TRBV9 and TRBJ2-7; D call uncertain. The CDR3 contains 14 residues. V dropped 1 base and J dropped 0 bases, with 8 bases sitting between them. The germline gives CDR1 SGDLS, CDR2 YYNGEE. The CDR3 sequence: CASSVTPSSYEQYF. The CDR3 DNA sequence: TGTGCCAGCAGCGTAACCCCGAGCTCCTACGAGCAGTACTTC.

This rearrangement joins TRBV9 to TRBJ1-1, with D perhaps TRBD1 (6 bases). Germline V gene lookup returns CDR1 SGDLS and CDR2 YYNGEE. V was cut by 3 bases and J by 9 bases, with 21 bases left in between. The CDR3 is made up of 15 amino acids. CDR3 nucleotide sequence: TGTGCCAGCAGCGATCTCTTGGACAGCGAAACCAAAGCTTTCTTT. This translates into CASSDLLDSETKAFF.

CDR3 nucleotide sequence: TGTGCCAGCAGTTACGATGGACAGGGCGGCACTGAAGCTTTCTTT. Amino acid sequence: CASSYDGQGGTEAFF. The V call is TRBV6-5, the J call TRBJ1-1, with 8 bases lining up with TRBD1. J was trimmed by 4 bases and V by 2 bases; bases with no gene match: 6. Germline assignment: CDR1 MNHEY and CDR2 SVGAGI. CDR3 length equals 15 residues.

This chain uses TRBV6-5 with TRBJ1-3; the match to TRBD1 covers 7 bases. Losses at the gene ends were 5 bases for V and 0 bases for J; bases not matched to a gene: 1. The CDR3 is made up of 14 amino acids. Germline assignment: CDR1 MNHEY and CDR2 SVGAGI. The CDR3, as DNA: TGTGCCAGCAGTCGGACAGGCTCTGGAAACACCATATATTTT. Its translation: CASSRTGSGNTIYF.

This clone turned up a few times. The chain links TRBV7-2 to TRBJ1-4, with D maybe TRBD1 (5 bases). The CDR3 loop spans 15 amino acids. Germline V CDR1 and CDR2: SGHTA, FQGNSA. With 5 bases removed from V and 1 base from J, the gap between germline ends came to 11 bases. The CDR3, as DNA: TGTGCCAGCAGCCCCGGGGGTGAAACTAATGAAAAACTGTTTTTT. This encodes CASSPGGETNEKLFF.

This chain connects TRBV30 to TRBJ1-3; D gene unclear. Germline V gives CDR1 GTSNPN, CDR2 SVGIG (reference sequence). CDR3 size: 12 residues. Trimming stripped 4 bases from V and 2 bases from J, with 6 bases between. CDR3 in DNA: TGTGCCTGGACCCTTGCTGGAAACACCATATATTTT. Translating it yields CAWTLAGNTIYF.

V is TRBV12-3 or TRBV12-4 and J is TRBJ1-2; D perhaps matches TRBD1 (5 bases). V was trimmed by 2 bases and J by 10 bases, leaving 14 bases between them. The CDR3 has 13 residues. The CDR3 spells CASSLFPRVDYTF. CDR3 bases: TGTGCCAGCAGTTTATTCCCCAGGGTTGACTACACCTTC.

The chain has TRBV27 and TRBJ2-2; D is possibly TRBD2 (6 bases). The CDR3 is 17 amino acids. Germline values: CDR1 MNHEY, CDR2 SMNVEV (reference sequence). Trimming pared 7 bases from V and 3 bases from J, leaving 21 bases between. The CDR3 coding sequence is TGTGCCAGCAAGAAATGGGGAGTGGGGGACTACACCGGGGAGCTGTTTTTT. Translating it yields CASKKWGVGDYTGELFF.

CDR3: CASSFATGGGQFF. Written as DNA, the CDR3 is TGTGCCAGCAGCTTCGCCACCGGCGGGGGTCAGTTCTTC. J is TRBJ2-1 and V is TRBV11-3; TRBD2 agrees at 7 bases. This CDR3 region has 13 residues. The germline V gene encodes CDR1 SGHNT and CDR2 YENEEA. Trimming cost V 3 bases and J 13 bases; bases outside gene matches: 9.

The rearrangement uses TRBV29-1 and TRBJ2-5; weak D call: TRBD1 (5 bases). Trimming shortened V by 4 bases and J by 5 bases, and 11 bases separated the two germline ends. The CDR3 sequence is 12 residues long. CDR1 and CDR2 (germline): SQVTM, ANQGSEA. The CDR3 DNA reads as TGCAGCGTTGGTAAGGGGCTGGAGACCCAGTACTTC. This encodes CSVGKGLETQYF.

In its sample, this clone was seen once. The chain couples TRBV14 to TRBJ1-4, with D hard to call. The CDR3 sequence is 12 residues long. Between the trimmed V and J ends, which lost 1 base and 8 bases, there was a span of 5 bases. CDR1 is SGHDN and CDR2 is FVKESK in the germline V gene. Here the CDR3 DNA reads TGTGCCAGCAGCCAAGTGGCCGAAAAACTGTTTTTT. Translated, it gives CASSQVAEKLFF. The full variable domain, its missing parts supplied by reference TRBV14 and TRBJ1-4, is EAGVTQFPSHSVIEKGQTVTLRCDPISGHDNLYWYRRVMGKEIKFLLHFVKESKQDESGMPNNRFLAERTGGTYSTLKVQPAELEDSGVYFCASSQVAEKLFFGSGTQLSVL.

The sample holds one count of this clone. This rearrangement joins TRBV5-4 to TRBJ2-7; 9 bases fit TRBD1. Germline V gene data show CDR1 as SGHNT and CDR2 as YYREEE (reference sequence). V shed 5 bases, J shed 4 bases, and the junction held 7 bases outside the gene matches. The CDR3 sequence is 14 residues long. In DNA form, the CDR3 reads TGTGCCAGCAGACGGGACAGGGCAGCATACGAGCAGTACTTC. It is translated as CASRRDRAAYEQYF.